This TCR beta chain was obtained from a study of cytomegalovirus exposure and HLA in healthy donors. Study findings and constraints: Earlier analysis yielded a pattern in which most TCR beta V segments were productive about 90% or about 30% of the time.

With 60 Vbeta and 13 Jbeta primers, the PCR was carried out. Sequencing used immunoSEQ multiplex PCR; TCRdb keeps in-frame clones, though not all of them. The data hold 78,000 or so clones, with 65% to 85% observed a single time. The CDR3 spans 17 residues. The germline V and J ends were trimmed by 2 bases and 0 bases, with 14 bases remaining between them. The germline V gene encodes CDR1 MDHEN and CDR2 SYDVKM. Turning to this clone: Antigen unknown.

The receptor was derived from a woman aged 45-59 years in good health and CMV-seronegative. The chain joins TRBV28 to TRBJ1-5; D perhaps matches TRBD1 (5 bases). Specimen: PBMCs. CDR3 nucleotides: TGTGCCAGCAGTTTAGGGGGGAGGTTTTATAGCAATCAGCCCCAGCATTTT. This codes for CASSLGGRFYSNQPQHF. Supplemented by reference TRBV28 and TRBJ1-5, the full variable domain reads DVKVTQSSRYLVKRTGEKVFLECVQDMDHENMFWYRQDPGLGLRLIYFSYDVKMKEKGDIPEGYSVSREKKERFSLILESASTNQTSMYLCASSLGGRFYSNQPQHFGDGTRLSIL.